These T cell receptor beta chains were read from a single sample in a study of shared clonotypes between healthy human individuals. The repertoire was sequenced with immunoSEQ multiplex PCR; TCRdb's copy has only in-frame clones and lacks some. The sample carries about 490,000 clones, around 85% recorded once. The sequenced sample consisted of PBMCs. Receptors were obtained from a woman aged 40 to 55 in good health. Some clones in this sample may be carry-over from other donors' samples. CDR3s include the opening cysteine and the closing phenylalanine or tryptophan. A D gene is named only where the DNA matches it firmly. Not every row has a clone size; where given, it reads once, few, many or a size class.

v_gene	d_gene	abundance	j_gene	CDR3nt	CDR3aa
TRBV11-2	NA	NA	TRBJ2-5	TGTGCCAGCAGCCCCAGACAGGCCTTAGAGACCCAGTACTTC	CASSPRQALETQYF
TRBV5-1	NA	once	TRBJ1-3	TGCGCCAGCAGCTTGGCCGGGAAACTCTCTGGAAACACCATATATTTT	CASSLAGKLSGNTIYF
TRBV18	TRBD1	many	TRBJ2-1	TGTGCCAGCTCACCACTCCAGAGGCAGGGGGCCTACAATGAGCAGTTCTTC	CASSPLQRQGAYNEQFF
TRBV29-1	NA	NA	TRBJ2-5	TGCAGCGTTGGTTCAGAGACCCAGTACTTC	CSVGSETQYF
TRBV5-1	NA	NA	TRBJ1-2	TGCGCCAGCAGCTCAGGGGTTTCCTCTCCCTATGGCTACACCTTC	CASSSGVSSPYGYTF
TRBV18	TRBD1	NA	TRBJ1-2	TGTGCCAGCTCACCACCGGGACAGATGTATGGCTACACCTTC	CASSPPGQMYGYTF
TRBV25-1	TRBD1	NA	TRBJ2-7	TGTGCCAGCAGTCAACCAGGGGGCGTAAACTCCTGCGAGCAATACTTC	CASSQPGGVNSCEQYF
TRBV30	TRBD1	NA	TRBJ2-5	TGTGCCTGGGACAGGGGGCTTCTCCCCAGCCAAGAGACCCAGTACTTC	CAWDRGLLPSQETQYF
TRBV27	TRBD2	NA	TRBJ2-7	TGTGCCAGCAGCCCCTTAGTTAGCGGGAGGGGGGCCTACGAGCAGTACTTC	CASSPLVSGRGAYEQYF
TRBV9	TRBD1	NA	TRBJ2-5	TGTGCCAGCAGCGTAGGGTGGCAGGGGGCAGAGACCCAGTACTTC	CASSVGWQGAETQYF
TRBV6-5	TRBD1	NA	TRBJ1-3	TGTGCCAGCAGTCTCGGACAGGGGGCCGGAAACACCATATATTTT	CASSLGQGAGNTIYF
TRBV19	TRBD1	NA	TRBJ2-7	TGTGCCAGTAGTGAGCGCCCGGGACAGAACAACGAGCAGTACTTC	CASSERPGQNNEQYF
TRBV7-9	NA	NA	TRBJ2-1	TGTGCCAGCAGCCTGAGCGGGACAGCTGAGCAGTTCTTC	CASSLSGTAEQFF
TRBV5-1	NA	NA	TRBJ2-7	TGCGCCAGCAGCTTGGAGGGGTACGAGCAGTACTTC	CASSLEGYEQYF
TRBV5-4	TRBD1	NA	TRBJ1-2	TGTGCCAGCAGCCCGAGGACAGGGGGATATGGCTACACCTTC	CASSPRTGGYGYTF
TRBV6-4	NA	few	TRBJ1-1	TGTGCCAGCAGTGACTCGGTGGGGGCGGGTGAAGCTTTCTTT	CASSDSVGAGEAFF
TRBV30	TRBD1	NA	TRBJ2-7	TGTGCCTGGAGTGTACAGGGGTCTTACGAGCAGTACTTC	CAWSVQGSYEQYF
TRBV6-6	TRBD1	NA	TRBJ1-2	TGTGCCAGCAGTGGGACAGCGGGTGGCTACACCTTC	CASSGTAGGYTF
TRBV28	NA	NA	TRBJ1-1	TGTGCCAGCAGTTTATACGGACAGAACACTGAAGCTTTCTTT	CASSLYGQNTEAFF
TRBV28	NA	NA	TRBJ1-1	TGTGCCAGCAGTTTGAGTACTGAAGCTTTCTTT	CASSLSTEAFF
TRBV27	NA	NA	TRBJ2-1	TGTGCCAGCAGTTTAAGGAGACTAACACGGGTCAATGAGCAGTTCTTC	CASSLRRLTRVNEQFF
TRBV30	NA	once	TRBJ2-1	TGTGCCTGGAGTGTACTAGGGTGGGCAGGGGGGCTTAATGAGCAGTTCTTC	CAWSVLGWAGGLNEQFF
TRBV5-1	NA	many	TRBJ1-1	TGCGCCAGCAGCTTGAGGGGGGGCACTGAAGCTTTCTTT	CASSLRGGTEAFF
TRBV19	NA	NA	TRBJ1-5	TGTGCCAGTAGTATAGGGTACGAACGCAATCAGCCCCAGCATTTT	CASSIGYERNQPQHF
TRBV28	NA	few	TRBJ1-2	TGTGCCAGCAGTTTATGGACGGGGACATTTGGGGGCTACACCTTC	CASSLWTGTFGGYTF
TRBV15	NA	NA	TRBJ2-7	TGTGCCACCAGCAGAGATCTCGGGAGTAGCCACGAGCAGTACTTC	CATSRDLGSSHEQYF
TRBV9	TRBD1	once	TRBJ2-7	TGTGCCAGCAGCCCGGGACAGGGTAATTACGAGCAGTACTTC	CASSPGQGNYEQYF
TRBV2	NA	NA	TRBJ1-1	TGTGCCAGCAGTACAACAGGGACCCTAACTGAAGCTTTCTTT	CASSTTGTLTEAFF
TRBV7-9	NA	NA	TRBJ2-2	TGTGCCAGCAGCCGGCGGGGAGGGGGCGCGACCGGGGAGCTGTTTTTT	CASSRRGGGATGELFF
TRBV25-1	TRBD2	few	TRBJ2-5	TGTGCCAGCAGTTGGGGGCGGGGGACTAGAGCGGAGACCCAGTACTTC	CASSWGRGTRAETQYF
TRBV7-9	TRBD1	few	TRBJ1-1	TGTGCCAGCAGCTTCTCTGGACAGGGGAACACTGAAGCTTTCTTT	CASSFSGQGNTEAFF
TRBV5-4	NA	NA	TRBJ2-2	TGTGCCAGCAGCTTGGGAATCTCCGGGGAGCTGTTTTTT	CASSLGISGELFF
TRBV29-1	TRBD2	NA	TRBJ2-7	TGCAGCGTTCTCGTCGCGGGGGACGAGCAGTACTTC	CSVLVAGDEQYF
TRBV21-1	NA	NA	TRBJ2-1	TGTGCCAGCAGCCTCTTCCTCCTGGCGGGAGAGTTCAATGAGCAGTTCTTC	CASSLFLLAGEFNEQFF
TRBV4-1	TRBD1	NA	TRBJ1-2	TGCGCCAGCAGCCAAGTTAGGGGGCTCTATGGCTACACCTTC	CASSQVRGLYGYTF
TRBV2	TRBD2	NA	TRBJ2-1	TGTGCCAGCAGTGAAGGGCGGGAGAACAATGAGCAGTTCTTC	CASSEGRENNEQFF
TRBV28	NA	NA	TRBJ2-7	TGTGCCAGCAGTTTACCGTGGGACGACTACGAGCAGTACTTC	CASSLPWDDYEQYF
TRBV18	NA	NA	TRBJ2-1	TGTGCCAGCTCAACGCCGCTGCGTGGGGACTTCAATGAGCAGTTCTTC	CASSTPLRGDFNEQFF
TRBV5-6	NA	NA	TRBJ2-4	TGTGCCAGCAGCTTGTGGGCCTCAAAAAACATTCAGTACTTC	CASSLWASKNIQYF
TRBV11-2	NA	NA	TRBJ1-1	TGTGCCAGCAGCTTAGTCAGGCTCCGTGGCACTGAAGCTTTCTTT	CASSLVRLRGTEAFF
TRBV7-6	TRBD1	NA	TRBJ2-1	TGTGCCAGCAGCTTAAACAGGGGGCCCTACAATGAGCAGTTCTTC	CASSLNRGPYNEQFF
TRBV19	NA	NA	TRBJ2-5	TGTGCCAGTAGTCCCAGGGGCGTGGGGACCCAGTACTTC	CASSPRGVGTQYF
TRBV19	NA	NA	TRBJ2-4	TGTGCCAGTAGTATAGTAGGGAGCGGATCCAAAAACATTCAGTACTTC	CASSIVGSGSKNIQYF
TRBV19	TRBD1	NA	TRBJ1-4	TGTGCCAGTAGTACGGGGACAGGGGTTGGTGGTGAAAAACTGTTTTTT	CASSTGTGVGGEKLFF
TRBV27	NA	NA	TRBJ2-1	TGTGCCAGCAGTTTTCGCGGGGACGATGAGCAGTTCTTC	CASSFRGDDEQFF
TRBV28	NA	NA	TRBJ1-5	TGTGCCAGCAGGCTACGGAAGTATAGCAATCAGCCCCAGCATTTT	CASRLRKYSNQPQHF
TRBV29-1	TRBD2	NA	TRBJ2-3	TGCAGCGTGCTAGCGGGTGGCACAGATACGCAGTATTTT	CSVLAGGTDTQYF
TRBV7-3	NA	NA	TRBJ1-1	TGTGCCAGCAGACGCACCCCGAACACTGAAGCTTTCTTT	CASRRTPNTEAFF
TRBV15	NA	NA	TRBJ1-1	TGTGCCACCAGCAAAGGACGGCCGAACACTGAAGCTTTCTTT	CATSKGRPNTEAFF